These 20 T cell receptor beta chains were sequenced from one sample in a study of beta chain features in type 1 diabetes. The investigators reverse transcribed all of the isolated RNA, so they sequenced expressed TCRB transcripts. This table comes from immunoSEQ multiplex PCR, and its TCRdb copy is limited to in-frame clones, with some not included. This table holds around 240,000 clones, about 70% found once. Sequencing was performed on naive CD4+ T cells from blood. These TCRs come from a man aged 30 to 39 in good health.

This clone was recorded a few times. Other DNA sequences in this sample translate to the same CDR3. This rearrangement joins TRBV30 to TRBJ2-3, with D hard to call. Germline V gene sequence: CDR1 GTSNPN, CDR2 SVGIG (reference sequence). V lost 0 bases, J lost 5 bases, and 6 bases lay in between. The CDR3 runs to 12 residues. The CDR3 region is CAWSVVGDTQYF. CDR3 nucleotide sequence: TGTGCCTGGAGTGTCGTAGGAGATACGCAGTATTTT.

This clone has just a few counts. The rearrangement joins TRBV10-3 to TRBJ2-4, with 7 bases aligning to TRBD1. CDR1 ENHRY and CDR2 SYGVKD come from the germline V gene. The CDR3 contains 15 residues. V shed 0 bases, J shed 7 bases, and the junction held 6 bases outside the gene matches. The CDR3 DNA follows: TGTGCCATCAGTGAGTCGAAAGGGGGCCTTAACATTCAGTACTTC. It codes for CAISESKGGLNIQYF.

CDR3 sequence (DNA): TGTGCCAGCAGGGGTGTCGGGACAGGGGGCTCCTACGAGCAGTACTTC. Translated, it gives CASRGVGTGGSYEQYF. V usage is TRBV13 and J usage is TRBJ2-7; 11 bases are a match to TRBD1. This CDR3 comprises 16 residues. J was trimmed by 0 bases and V by 6 bases; bases with no gene match: 7. Germline CDR1 is PRHDT and CDR2 is FYEKMQ (reference sequence).

About this clone itself: The same CDR3 can be traced to other DNA sequences in this sample. The chain combines TRBV7-2 with TRBJ2-7; TRBD1 is a possible D gene (5 bases). The CDR3 consists of 12 residues. Germline V gives CDR1 SGHTA, CDR2 FQGNSA. Trimming pared 4 bases from V and 4 bases from J, leaving 8 bases between. CDR3 sequence: CASSSTGYEQYF. The CDR3 DNA sequence: TGTGCCAGCAGCTCCACAGGTTACGAGCAGTACTTC.

This chain connects TRBV5-1 to TRBJ2-7; D could derive from TRBD1 or TRBD2 (6 bases each). Germline values: CDR1 SGHRS, CDR2 YFSETQ. V lost 0 bases and J lost 2, with 9 bases in between. The CDR3 has 14 amino acids. The CDR3 DNA is TGCGCCAGCAGCTTGGCGGGGGCCCCCTACGAGCAGTACTTC. It encodes CASSLAGAPYEQYF.

V usage is TRBV29-1 and J usage is TRBJ2-5; possibly TRBD2 for D (6 bases). The CDR3 is made up of 11 amino acids. Germline CDR1 SQVTM, CDR2 ANQGSEA. V shed 6 bases and J shed 9 bases, with 14 bases lying between them. The CDR3 spells CSVSDLASQYF. DNA for the CDR3: TGCAGCGTCTCAGACCTAGCGTCCCAGTACTTC.

DNA of the CDR3: TGTGCCTGGAGTAACTTGAGGGCCCTCCACTTT. This translates into CAWSNLRALHF. V usage is TRBV30 and J usage is TRBJ1-6; no reliable D call. Looked up from germline, CDR1 is GTSNPN and CDR2 is SVGIG (reference sequence). The CDR3 consists of 11 residues. V lost 2 bases to trimming and J lost 14 bases, with 10 bases between them.

The rearrangement joins TRBV10-3 to TRBJ2-3, with 10 bases fitting TRBD2. The CDR3 sequence is 16 residues long. V lost 6 bases to trimming and J lost 4 bases; unmatched junction nucleotides: 10. CDR1 is ENHRY, CDR2 SYGVKD, per germline. The CDR3 loop is CAIRGTSGTGADTQYF. CDR3 nucleotides: TGTGCCATCAGGGGAACTAGCGGGACTGGGGCAGATACGCAGTATTTT.

The CDR3 region is CASGSTSGTDTQYF. CDR3 nucleotide sequence: TGTGCCAGCGGCTCGACTAGCGGCACAGATACGCAGTATTTT. V is TRBV6-6 and J is TRBJ2-3; 8 bases line up with TRBD2. Germline loops: CDR1 MNHNY, CDR2 SVGAGI (reference sequence). The CDR3 loop spans 14 amino acids. J lost 1 base, V lost 8 bases, and 5 bases had no gene match.

This clone was counted only a few times. Within the sample, other DNA sequences also encode this same CDR3. The chain employs TRBV29-1 and TRBJ2-7, with TRBD2 as a possible D gene (6 bases). Trimming cost V 7 bases and J 2 bases, with 12 bases left between them. Germline assignment: CDR1 SQVTM and CDR2 ANQGSEA. The CDR3 is 12 residues long. In nucleotides, the CDR3 is TGCAGCGCCGCCGGGGGTACCTACGAGCAGTACTTC. This codes for CSAAGGTYEQYF.

The table lists this clone with a few counts. The rearrangement joins TRBV29-1 to TRBJ1-1; 9 positions agree with TRBD1. The junction had 4 bases not matched to a gene; V was cut back by 8 bases and J by 3 bases. The CDR3 is made up of 12 amino acids. Looked up from germline, CDR1 is SQVTM and CDR2 is ANQGSEA. The CDR3 loop reads CSTTGGYTEAFF. The CDR3 DNA sequence: TGCAGCACCACAGGGGGCTACACTGAAGCTTTCTTT.

The chain combines TRBV6-5 with TRBJ2-5; D perhaps matches TRBD1 (6 bases). This CDR3 has 14 amino acids. Looked up from germline, CDR1 is MNHEY and CDR2 is SVGAGI. V was trimmed by 5 bases and J by 1 base, leaving 11 bases between them. The CDR3 region has the DNA TGTGCCAGCAGTAATAGAGGGGGCCAAGAGACCCAGTACTTC. Translation: CASSNRGGQETQYF.

This chain joins TRBV11-2 and TRBJ2-3; TRBD1 is a possible D gene (5 bases). Per germline, CDR1 SGHAT and CDR2 FQNNGV. The CDR3 sequence is 15 residues long. The V gene lost 1 base and the J gene lost 3 bases, with 11 bases spanning the gap. CDR3 coding DNA: TGTGCCAGCAGCTTAGGACAGACCTTGACAGATACGCAGTATTTT. Translation: CASSLGQTLTDTQYF.

V usage is TRBV29-1 and J usage is TRBJ2-5; D is undetermined. CDR3 size: 13 residues. Trimming took 5 bases from V and 1 from J, leaving 11 bases between them. Germline V CDR1 and CDR2: SQVTM, ANQGSEA. CDR3 DNA sequence: TGCAGCGTTATCCCCGGGTTCCAAGAGACCCAGTACTTC. It is translated as CSVIPGFQETQYF.

The chain recombines TRBV7-9 with TRBJ2-2; D is unclear. V lost 2 bases to trimming and J lost 6 bases, with 4 bases between them. Germline assignment: CDR1 SEHNR and CDR2 FQNEAQ (reference sequence). CDR3 length equals 12 residues. The CDR3 nucleotides are TGTGCCAGCAGCTTAATGTCCGGGGAGCTGTTTTTT. It codes for CASSLMSGELFF.

CDR3 DNA sequence: TGTGCCTGGAAGGAGAACACTGAAGCTTTCTTT. Encoded protein: CAWKENTEAFF. This sequence joins TRBV30 and TRBJ1-1; D call uncertain. The CDR3 has 11 residues. The V end lost 4 bases, the J end lost 1 base, and 4 bases lay between the germline ends. Germline V gene data show CDR1 as GTSNPN and CDR2 as SVGIG (reference sequence).

The V call is TRBV29-1, the J call TRBJ2-1, with a possible D match to TRBD2 (6 bases). Germline values: CDR1 SQVTM, CDR2 ANQGSEA. V dropped 6 bases and J dropped 0 bases, with 15 bases sitting between them. This CDR3 comprises 15 residues. This chain's CDR3 is CSVASSARSYNEQFF. Written as DNA, the CDR3 is TGCAGCGTGGCGTCTAGCGCCCGCTCCTACAATGAGCAGTTCTTC.

This clone was counted once. The genes are TRBV4-3 and TRBJ2-7, with 12 bases identical to TRBD2. The V gene end was trimmed by 3 bases and the J gene end by 2 bases; junction bases not matched to a gene: 11. The CDR3 runs 18 residues. Germline lookup yields CDR1 LGHNA and CDR2 YSLEER. DNA of the CDR3: TGCGCCAGCAGCCAGGCGGACTCGACTAGCGGGAGACCCTACGAGCAGTACTTC. It yields the protein CASSQADSTSGRPYEQYF.

The chain couples TRBV27 to TRBJ2-3; 8 bases line up with TRBD2. With 5 bases clipped from V and 4 bases from J, the junction kept 8 bases outside the gene matches. Germline V gives CDR1 MNHEY, CDR2 SMNVEV (reference sequence). The CDR3 runs 15 residues. Here the CDR3 DNA reads TGTGCCAGCAGTCGTGGCGGGGGGCCCCCAGATACGCAGTATTTT. This encodes CASSRGGGPPDTQYF.

The J gene is TRBJ2-1, the V gene TRBV6-1; 8 positions agree with TRBD2. The CDR3 contains 14 residues. The V segment lost 4 bases and the J segment 7 bases; nucleotides outside the gene matches: 6. Germline CDR1 MNHNS, CDR2 SASEGT. CDR3 loop: CASSVVTSVNEQFF. Here the CDR3 DNA reads TGTGCCAGCAGTGTCGTGACTAGCGTAAATGAGCAGTTCTTC.